This T cell receptor (beta chain) originates from a study of chemoradiotherapy in HPV16-positive cancers. Assay used: immunoSEQ multiplex PCR; TCRdb lists only in-frame clones, some missing. There are 12,000 or so clones in the sample; approximately 88% occur only once, and 2% to 3% lies in the top ten. A word on this clone: Antigen unknown.

General study results and limits: Only a couple of HPV16-positive patients supplied the functional HPV-specificity definition. Candidate HPV-specific clones and E7-related TCR motifs grew in tumor during treatment.

V was trimmed by 6 bases and J by 0 bases, leaving 6 bases between them. CDR1 and CDR2 from the germline V gene are SGHTA and FQGNSA. The CDR3 is made up of 14 amino acids. Repeated repertoire sampling spanned the course of chemoradiotherapy. The clonotype comes from a human donor with HPV-associated anogenital cancer. The material sequenced was blood, taken from a patient who underwent chemoradiotherapy. The rearrangement uses TRBV7-2 and TRBJ2-6; D ambiguous. This chain's CDR3 is CASSTDSGANVLTF. In DNA form, the CDR3 reads TGTGCCAGCAGTACAGACTCTGGGGCCAACGTCCTGACTTTC.